This TCR beta chain came from a study of vaccination and CD4 T cells after COVID-19. Specified treatment: roughly 11-day PBMC culture with coronavirus spike peptide pools or control peptides (ViraFEST assay). This clonotype qualifies as medium-sized. Its target is not known. With the Oncomine TCR Beta short-read assay, DNA from cultured CD4+ T cells was sequenced. Investigators isolated genomic DNA from cultured CD4+ T cells. MiXCR, run by TCRdb on the PCR reads, gives a single entry per CDR3 protein. This sample has 5,000 or so distinct CDR3 sequences; 45% to 70% occur once, and the top ten carry roughly 38%. Sequenced material: CD4+ T cells from blood, cultured in vitro. This TCR came from a human donor who had recovered from COVID-19.

CDR3 sequence reads: CSARDPGTGSYGYTF. Written as DNA, the CDR3 is TGCAGTGCTAGAGATCCCGGGACAGGGAGCTATGGCTACACCTTC. V and J are TRBV20-1 and TRBJ1-2, with TRBD1 matching 9 bases. CDR1 is DFQATT, CDR2 SNEGSKA, per germline (reference sequence). There are 15 residues in the CDR3. V gave up 0 bases and J gave up 4 bases; unmatched junction bases: 6.